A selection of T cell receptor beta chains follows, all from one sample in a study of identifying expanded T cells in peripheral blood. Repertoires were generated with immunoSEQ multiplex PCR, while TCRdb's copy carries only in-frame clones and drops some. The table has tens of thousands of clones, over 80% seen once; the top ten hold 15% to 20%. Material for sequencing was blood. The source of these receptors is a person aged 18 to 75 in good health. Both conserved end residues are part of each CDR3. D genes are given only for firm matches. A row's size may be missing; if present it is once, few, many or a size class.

CDR3nt: TGTGCCAGCAGTTTGTGGCAGGGGGCCGGTGAGCAGTACTTC; CDR3aa: CASSLWQGAGEQYF; v_gene: TRBV28; abundance: .; j_gene: TRBJ2-7; d_gene: TRBD1
CDR3nt: TGTGCCAGCAGCGTAGTAGCGCAGAAAAGCGAGCAGTACTTC; CDR3aa: CASSVVAQKSEQYF; v_gene: TRBV9; abundance: once; j_gene: TRBJ2-7; d_gene: .
CDR3nt: TGTGCCAGCAGCCAAGATACGGGAGGGCCCTCCTACAATGAGCAGTTCTTC; CDR3aa: CASSQDTGGPSYNEQFF; v_gene: TRBV4-2; abundance: few; j_gene: TRBJ2-1; d_gene: TRBD2
CDR3nt: TGTGCCACCAGCGGCGGGGGGGACAGGTACGAGCAGTACTTC; CDR3aa: CATSGGGDRYEQYF; v_gene: TRBV15; abundance: .; j_gene: TRBJ2-7; d_gene: .
CDR3nt: TGCGCCAGCAGCTTGGACAACAACTATGGCTACACCTTC; CDR3aa: CASSLDNNYGYTF; v_gene: TRBV5-1; abundance: .; j_gene: TRBJ1-2; d_gene: .
CDR3nt: TGTGCTAGCAGCCCACAGGGAGCCGGGGAGCTGTTTTTT; CDR3aa: CASSPQGAGELFF; v_gene: TRBV7-7; abundance: few; j_gene: TRBJ2-2; d_gene: .
CDR3nt: TGTGCCAGCAGCTTGTTAGTGAACACTGAAGCTTTCTTT; CDR3aa: CASSLLVNTEAFF; v_gene: TRBV11-2; abundance: .; j_gene: TRBJ1-1; d_gene: .
CDR3nt: TGCGCCAGCAGCCAAGAATTTTCTAGCACAGATACGCAGTATTTT; CDR3aa: CASSQEFSSTDTQYF; v_gene: TRBV4-3; abundance: .; j_gene: TRBJ2-3; d_gene: .
CDR3nt: TGTGCCAGCAGCCAGGGCTCTAGCGGGCCACCCTACAATGAGCAGTTCTTC; CDR3aa: CASSQGSSGPPYNEQFF; v_gene: TRBV4-2; abundance: .; j_gene: TRBJ2-1; d_gene: TRBD2
CDR3nt: TGTGCCAGCAGTGAAGTCGGGGTCTGGAAGCAGTACTTC; CDR3aa: CASSEVGVWKQYF; v_gene: TRBV2; abundance: .; j_gene: TRBJ2-7; d_gene: .
CDR3nt: TGTGCCAGCGTTGGGGGAGGCTCCTACAATGAGCAGTTCTTC; CDR3aa: CASVGGGSYNEQFF; v_gene: TRBV2; abundance: .; j_gene: TRBJ2-1; d_gene: .
CDR3nt: TGTGCCAGCAGTTCCCTTGGGACAGAAAACTACCTCAATCAGCCCCAGCATTTT; CDR3aa: CASSSLGTENYLNQPQHF; v_gene: TRBV28; abundance: .; j_gene: TRBJ1-5; d_gene: TRBD1
CDR3nt: TGTGCCAGCAGAAGGGAACTAGCCCCCTACGAGCAGTACTTC; CDR3aa: CASRRELAPYEQYF; v_gene: TRBV27; abundance: few; j_gene: TRBJ2-7; d_gene: .
CDR3nt: TGTGCCAGCAGTTTAACCTGGGGGCGAGGCTACACCTTC; CDR3aa: CASSLTWGRGYTF; v_gene: TRBV27; abundance: .; j_gene: TRBJ1-2; d_gene: .
CDR3nt: TGTGCCACTTCCCGAGAGTGGGGGTGGCACGAGCAGTACTTC; CDR3aa: CATSREWGWHEQYF; v_gene: TRBV6-5; abundance: .; j_gene: TRBJ2-7; d_gene: .
CDR3nt: TGCAGCGTTGAGGTAGCGGGAGCCGGCGGGCAGTACTTC; CDR3aa: CSVEVAGAGGQYF; v_gene: TRBV29-1; abundance: .; j_gene: TRBJ2-7; d_gene: TRBD2
CDR3nt: TGTGCCATCTCGGGACAGGGGGACAATGAGCAGTTCTTC; CDR3aa: CAISGQGDNEQFF; v_gene: TRBV25-1; abundance: .; j_gene: TRBJ2-1; d_gene: TRBD1
CDR3nt: TGTGCCAGCAGTCGAGATGAAGCTTTCTTT; CDR3aa: CASSRDEAFF; v_gene: TRBV6-6; abundance: .; j_gene: TRBJ1-1; d_gene: .
CDR3nt: TGTGCCAGCAGCCCCTCTGACAGGACGCAAACAGATACGCAGTATTTT; CDR3aa: CASSPSDRTQTDTQYF; v_gene: TRBV13; abundance: .; j_gene: TRBJ2-3; d_gene: .
CDR3nt: TGTGCCAGCACCCCGGTGTCAGGGATTCCTTTGTACCAAGAGACCCAGTACTTC; CDR3aa: CASTPVSGIPLYQETQYF; v_gene: TRBV28; abundance: once; j_gene: TRBJ2-5; d_gene: .
CDR3nt: TGTGCCAGCAGTTACGGGGGGGTGGACTACGAGCAGTACTTC; CDR3aa: CASSYGGVDYEQYF; v_gene: TRBV6-5; abundance: .; j_gene: TRBJ2-7; d_gene: TRBD2
CDR3nt: TGTGCCTGCCCCGGGGGGAGCGGGAGGGCAGATACGCAGTATTTT; CDR3aa: CACPGGSGRADTQYF; v_gene: TRBV30; abundance: few; j_gene: TRBJ2-3; d_gene: TRBD2
CDR3nt: TGTGCCAGCAGCTTAGGGACAGGTAACTACAATGAGCAGTTCTTC; CDR3aa: CASSLGTGNYNEQFF; v_gene: TRBV7-3; abundance: few; j_gene: TRBJ2-1; d_gene: TRBD1
CDR3nt: TGCAGTGCTCCGGCGGGTACGCAGTATTTT; CDR3aa: CSAPAGTQYF; v_gene: TRBV20-1; abundance: .; j_gene: TRBJ2-3; d_gene: .
CDR3nt: TGTGCCAGCAGCGTAGAGGGACGGGATAATGAAAAACTGTTTTTT; CDR3aa: CASSVEGRDNEKLFF; v_gene: TRBV9; abundance: .; j_gene: TRBJ1-4; d_gene: .
CDR3nt: TGTGCCAGCACCCTCCCGGGACAGGGCTACGAGCAGTACTTC; CDR3aa: CASTLPGQGYEQYF; v_gene: TRBV28; abundance: .; j_gene: TRBJ2-7; d_gene: TRBD1
CDR3nt: TGTGCCAGCAGCGTGTTCACGCAGGGTCATGGCTACACCTTC; CDR3aa: CASSVFTQGHGYTF; v_gene: TRBV9; abundance: .; j_gene: TRBJ1-2; d_gene: .
CDR3nt: TGTGCCAGCAGTTTTAAAGGCGAGAGGGACTCCATCGATTCCTACGAGCAGTACTTC; CDR3aa: CASSFKGERDSIDSYEQYF; v_gene: TRBV28; abundance: .; j_gene: TRBJ2-7; d_gene: .
CDR3nt: TGTGCCAGCTCACCAGGGGGGACTACCTACAATGAGCAGTTCTTC; CDR3aa: CASSPGGTTYNEQFF; v_gene: TRBV18; abundance: .; j_gene: TRBJ2-1; d_gene: TRBD2
CDR3nt: TGTGCCAGCAGCTCAGGGAATGAAAAACTGTTTTTT; CDR3aa: CASSSGNEKLFF; v_gene: TRBV6-5; abundance: .; j_gene: TRBJ1-4; d_gene: .
CDR3nt: TGTGCCAGCAGTTTAGCGGTACTCTACGAGCAGTACTTC; CDR3aa: CASSLAVLYEQYF; v_gene: TRBV27; abundance: .; j_gene: TRBJ2-7; d_gene: .
CDR3nt: TGTGCCAGCACTGGGGCAGGAGTCTCCTACAATGAGCAGTTCTTC; CDR3aa: CASTGAGVSYNEQFF; v_gene: TRBV2; abundance: .; j_gene: TRBJ2-1; d_gene: .
CDR3nt: TGTGCCAGCAGTGGGCCGGGGAGCACAGATACGCAGTATTTT; CDR3aa: CASSGPGSTDTQYF; v_gene: TRBV2; abundance: .; j_gene: TRBJ2-3; d_gene: .
CDR3nt: TGTGCCAGCAGCGTAGAGGGCTGGCGGATCGGAGGTACCGGGGAGCTGTTTTTT; CDR3aa: CASSVEGWRIGGTGELFF; v_gene: TRBV9; abundance: .; j_gene: TRBJ2-2; d_gene: .
CDR3nt: TGTGCCAGTCACCGGGACGGCGGGATCGAAGGAAAACTGTTTTTT; CDR3aa: CASHRDGGIEGKLFF; v_gene: TRBV19; abundance: .; j_gene: TRBJ1-4; d_gene: .
CDR3nt: TGTGCCAGCAGTGACAGGGGTTACGAGCAGTACTTC; CDR3aa: CASSDRGYEQYF; v_gene: TRBV6-1; abundance: .; j_gene: TRBJ2-7; d_gene: .
CDR3nt: TGTGCCAGCAGCCTTGAGATTGGGAATGAGCAGTTCTTC; CDR3aa: CASSLEIGNEQFF; v_gene: TRBV6-4; abundance: .; j_gene: TRBJ2-1; d_gene: .
CDR3nt: TGTGCCTGGAATCCGACAGGGGGCACGAACACCATATATTTT; CDR3aa: CAWNPTGGTNTIYF; v_gene: TRBV30; abundance: .; j_gene: TRBJ1-3; d_gene: TRBD1